The rows below give T cell receptor beta chains drawn from one sample of a study of T cell changes during pregnancy in multiple sclerosis. The table came from immunoSEQ multiplex PCR; TCRdb's copy has only in-frame clones and leaves some out. Here the sample spans about 83,000 clones, about 90% being singletons. Material: PBMCs, obtained in the first trimester of pregnancy. These receptors were taken from a female donor in good health, serving as a control in a pregnancy study. Some clones in this sample may be carry-over from other donors' samples. Both conserved end residues are part of each CDR3. Each record gives: D gene, clone size, J gene, V gene, CDR3 DNA, CDR3 protein. A D gene is named only where the DNA matches it firmly. Expanded clones are given a class, and other clones once, few, many or no size at all.

d_call: NA; clone_size: once; j_call: TRBJ2-7; v_call: TRBV19; cdr3_nt: TGTGCCAGTAGTATAGGGGCAAGACATACCTACGAGCAGTACTTC; cdr3_aa: CASSIGARHTYEQYF
d_call: NA; clone_size: NA; j_call: TRBJ1-2; v_call: TRBV11-2; cdr3_nt: TGTGCCAGCAGCCTAACACAGTTTTATGGCTACACCTTC; cdr3_aa: CASSLTQFYGYTF
d_call: NA; clone_size: NA; j_call: TRBJ2-7; v_call: TRBV5-1; cdr3_nt: TGCGCCAGCAGCTTGGTAGCTTCCTCCTACGAGCAGTACTTC; cdr3_aa: CASSLVASSYEQYF
d_call: TRBD1; clone_size: NA; j_call: TRBJ1-1; v_call: TRBV7-9; cdr3_nt: TGTGCCAGCAGCCCCCGACAGGGGATGAACACTGAAGCTTTCTTT; cdr3_aa: CASSPRQGMNTEAFF
d_call: NA; clone_size: NA; j_call: TRBJ1-2; v_call: TRBV19; cdr3_nt: TGTGCCAGTAGTAACCGAGAGTTTTCTAACTATGGCTACACCTTC; cdr3_aa: CASSNREFSNYGYTF
d_call: NA; clone_size: NA; j_call: TRBJ1-1; v_call: TRBV2; cdr3_nt: TGTGCCAGCAGTGAACAGGTTACTGAAGCTTTCTTT; cdr3_aa: CASSEQVTEAFF
d_call: TRBD1; clone_size: NA; j_call: TRBJ1-1; v_call: TRBV19; cdr3_nt: TGTGCCAGTAGTGTAAACGGACAGGGGGCGAACACTGAAGCTTTCTTT; cdr3_aa: CASSVNGQGANTEAFF
d_call: TRBD2; clone_size: NA; j_call: TRBJ2-7; v_call: TRBV5-1; cdr3_nt: TGCGCCAGCAGCTTGGCAGCGGGGGCCTCCTACGAGCAGTACTTC; cdr3_aa: CASSLAAGASYEQYF
d_call: TRBD1; clone_size: NA; j_call: TRBJ2-1; v_call: TRBV27; cdr3_nt: TGTGCCAGCAGGCCGGGACAGGGGGCGCGGAATGAGCAGTTCTTC; cdr3_aa: CASRPGQGARNEQFF
d_call: NA; clone_size: NA; j_call: TRBJ2-7; v_call: TRBV28; cdr3_nt: TGTGCCAGCAGCCGGACAGACGGGACCTACGAGCAGTACTTC; cdr3_aa: CASSRTDGTYEQYF
d_call: TRBD2; clone_size: NA; j_call: TRBJ2-2; v_call: TRBV4-2; cdr3_nt: TGTGCCAGCAGCCAAGAACTAGCGGACACCGGGGAGCTGTTTTTT; cdr3_aa: CASSQELADTGELFF
d_call: TRBD2; clone_size: NA; j_call: TRBJ2-1; v_call: TRBV11-3; cdr3_nt: TGTGCCAGCAGCTCCGGACTAGCGGGCCGATCCTACAATGAGCAGTTCTTC; cdr3_aa: CASSSGLAGRSYNEQFF
d_call: NA; clone_size: NA; j_call: TRBJ2-7; v_call: TRBV20-1; cdr3_nt: TGCAGTGCTCCACAGGGTTACGAGCAGTACTTC; cdr3_aa: CSAPQGYEQYF
d_call: NA; clone_size: NA; j_call: TRBJ2-3; v_call: TRBV7-9; cdr3_nt: TGTGCCAGCAGCCGGACCGGGGGAGTCGGAGAGGCAGATACGCAGTATTTT; cdr3_aa: CASSRTGGVGEADTQYF
d_call: NA; clone_size: NA; j_call: TRBJ1-5; v_call: TRBV7-9; cdr3_nt: TGTGCCAGCAGCCCGGTAGGACAGCTCAATCAGCCCCAGCATTTT; cdr3_aa: CASSPVGQLNQPQHF
d_call: NA; clone_size: few; j_call: TRBJ1-5; v_call: TRBV30; cdr3_nt: TGTGCCTGGAGTTGGGAGGGGCCGAATCAGCCCCAGCATTTT; cdr3_aa: CAWSWEGPNQPQHF
d_call: TRBD2; clone_size: NA; j_call: TRBJ2-7; v_call: TRBV27; cdr3_nt: TGTGCCAGCAGTTTAGGACTAGCGGGGGGGTCCAGCTCCTACGAGCAGTACTTC; cdr3_aa: CASSLGLAGGSSSYEQYF
d_call: NA; clone_size: NA; j_call: TRBJ2-7; v_call: TRBV6-1; cdr3_nt: TGTGCCAGCAGTCTCTACTACGAGCAGTACTTC; cdr3_aa: CASSLYYEQYF
d_call: NA; clone_size: NA; j_call: TRBJ1-1; v_call: TRBV28; cdr3_nt: TGTGCCAGCAGTGGAGCAACCTGGACTGCCGAGGGTGAAGCTTTCTTT; cdr3_aa: CASSGATWTAEGEAFF
d_call: NA; clone_size: once; j_call: TRBJ1-3; v_call: TRBV5-1; cdr3_nt: TGCGCCAGCAGCTTGGGGGGGGACACCATATATTTT; cdr3_aa: CASSLGGDTIYF
d_call: TRBD2; clone_size: NA; j_call: TRBJ2-3; v_call: TRBV9; cdr3_nt: TGTGCCAGCAGCCCTACTAGCGGGAGTGATAGCACAGATACGCAGTATTTT; cdr3_aa: CASSPTSGSDSTDTQYF
d_call: NA; clone_size: NA; j_call: TRBJ2-1; v_call: TRBV5-6; cdr3_nt: TGTGCCAGCAGCTTGGTGGGCAGCCCTTACTACAATGAGCAGTTCTTC; cdr3_aa: CASSLVGSPYYNEQFF
d_call: NA; clone_size: NA; j_call: TRBJ1-2; v_call: TRBV6-5; cdr3_nt: TGTGCCAGCAGTTCTACAGGGAAGGGTGGCTACACCTTC; cdr3_aa: CASSSTGKGGYTF
d_call: TRBD1; clone_size: NA; j_call: TRBJ2-2; v_call: TRBV10-1; cdr3_nt: TGCGCCATCACAGAGCCACAGGGGTGGGAGCTGTTTTTT; cdr3_aa: CAITEPQGWELFF
d_call: NA; clone_size: NA; j_call: TRBJ2-3; v_call: TRBV14; cdr3_nt: TGTGCCAGCAGCCAAGGACTGTGGAGAGATACGCAGTATTTT; cdr3_aa: CASSQGLWRDTQYF
d_call: NA; clone_size: NA; j_call: TRBJ2-5; v_call: TRBV28; cdr3_nt: TGTGCCAGCAGCCCCATACTACTAACTCAAGAGACCCAGTACTTC; cdr3_aa: CASSPILLTQETQYF